The TCR beta chain under discussion was sequenced for a study of T cell changes during pregnancy in multiple sclerosis (dated by TCRdb to 2018 to 2020). Regarding the complete study: The study looked at changes in the T cell repertoire across pregnancy in women with multiple sclerosis.

About this clone: It has no known antigen specificity. Within one base of it there is no much larger clone, and no base qualities were kept.

V loses 2 bases at its end and J loses 2 bases; junction bases beyond the gene matches: 3. For CDR1 and CDR2, the germline V gene lists LGHNA and YSLEER. The CDR3 goes from the cysteine to the phenylalanine over 15 residues. CDR3 DNA only is kept here, 45 bases in frame from base 1. Libraries came from the immunoSEQ multiplex PCR assay. TCRdb stores this immuneACCESS table with in-frame sequences only. Part of the clones is absent; in the studies checked, under half of the shortfall reflects unresolved V genes, and no reason is known for the rest. This sample comprises roughly 40,000 clones, roughly 90% of them detected only once. The top ten hold about 7.8% of the sample.

Recombination joined TRBV4-3 with TRBJ2-7, with 10 bases aligning to TRBD2. Sample: CD8+ T cells from peripheral blood mononuclear cells, taken before pregnancy. This TCR came from a female donor with multiple sclerosis, enrolled in a pregnancy study. The DNA is as follows: TGCGCCAGCAGCCAAAGGACTAGCGGCGCCTACGAGCAGTACTTC. It is translated as CASSQRTSGAYEQYF.